Listed here are 10 T cell receptor beta chains from one sample, sequenced in a study of radiotherapy plus CTLA-4 blockade in lung cancer. The method was immunoSEQ multiplex PCR; TCRdb's version includes in-frame clones alone and lacks a portion of them. The repertoire has about 51,000 clones, 60% to 80% of them found once; the top ten carry 2% to 2.5%. Sequencing used peripheral blood, obtained from a patient treated with radiotherapy plus ipilimumab. All receptors come from a human donor with non-small cell lung cancer whose response to radiotherapy plus ipilimumab could not be evaluated.

This clone was recorded only once. The rearrangement uses TRBV7-2 and TRBJ1-2; TRBD1 might be the D (6 bases). Germline V lookup: CDR1 SGHTA, CDR2 FQGNSA. Trimming pared 5 bases from V and 6 bases from J, leaving 25 bases between. The CDR3 loop spans 17 amino acids. CDR3: CASSPTTGLAPEDGYTF. CDR3 bases: TGTGCCAGCAGCCCTACCACAGGGTTGGCCCCTGAGGATGGCTACACCTTC.

The V and J genes are TRBV15 and TRBJ2-5; 9 bases are a match to TRBD2. Germline CDR1 is LNHNV and CDR2 is YYDKDF (reference sequence). This CDR3 is 15 amino acids long. Losses at the gene ends were 5 bases for V and 2 bases for J; bases not matched to a gene: 6. Here the CDR3 DNA reads TGTGCCACCAGCCGCAGGGCGGGAGGGCAAGAGACCCAGTACTTC. Translation: CATSRRAGGQETQYF.

This clone was recorded only once. The rearrangement joins TRBV5-1 to TRBJ2-7; TRBD2 matches at 8 bases. After removal of 3 bases from V and 6 bases from J, the junction contained 8 bases not matched to a gene. Germline CDR1 is SGHRS and CDR2 is YFSETQ. The length of the CDR3 is 14 residues. The CDR3 DNA reads TGCGCCAGCAGCTCGACGGGACTAGGGGGCGAGCAGTACTTC. Translation: CASSSTGLGGEQYF.

The chain has TRBV6-5 and TRBJ2-3, with 8 bases lining up with TRBD1. V gave up 6 bases and J gave up 2 bases; unmatched junction bases: 7. The length of the CDR3 is 15 residues. Germline assignment: CDR1 MNHEY and CDR2 SVGAGI. The CDR3 nucleotides read TGTGCCAGCAGCACCGGACAGGGCTACACAGATACGCAGTATTTT. Encoded protein: CASSTGQGYTDTQYF.

V is TRBV5-8 and J is TRBJ1-1; TRBD1 is a possible D gene (5 bases). V was clipped by 7 bases and J by 2 bases, with 15 bases between them. Germline V lookup: CDR1 SGHTS, CDR2 YDEGEE. The CDR3 contains 14 residues. CDR3 in DNA: TGTGCCAGCCGGGTATGGGGGGGAAACACTGAAGCTTTCTTT. Translation: CASRVWGGNTEAFF.

The chain links TRBV7-3 to TRBJ2-3, with 7 bases aligning to TRBD1. J was trimmed by 4 bases and V by 1 base; bases with no gene match: 11. Per germline, CDR1 SGHTA and CDR2 FQGTGA. The CDR3 is made up of 17 amino acids. The CDR3 coding sequence is TGTGCCAGCAGCTTAAATTTGGGCAGGGGGTACGCAGATACGCAGTATTTT. Its protein product is CASSLNLGRGYADTQYF. Full variable domain (rest looked up from reference TRBV7-3 and TRBJ2-3): GAGVSQTPSNKVTEKGKYVELRCDPISGHTALYWYRQSLGQGPEFLIYFQGTGAADDSGLPNDRFFAVRPEGSVSTLKIQRTERGDSAVYLCASSLNLGRGYADTQYFGPGTRLTVL.

The CDR3 sequence is CASSEHPTGTEAFF. The DNA for the CDR3 is TGTGCCAGCTCCGAACATCCTACGGGCACTGAAGCTTTCTTT. This chain joins TRBV18 and TRBJ1-1; no firm D call. This CDR3 comprises 14 residues. V lost 6 bases, J lost 4 bases, and 15 bases lay in between. Germline V gene lookup returns CDR1 KGHSH and CDR2 LQKENI.

The chain is built from TRBV9 and TRBJ2-7; 7 bases line up with TRBD2. CDR1 is SGDLS, CDR2 YYNGEE, per germline. With 2 bases clipped from V and 3 bases from J, the junction kept 8 bases outside the gene matches. The CDR3 totals 15 residues. DNA of the CDR3: TGTGCCAGCAGCGTTGGGCTAGCGGAGATCTACGAGCAGTACTTC. Its translation: CASSVGLAEIYEQYF.

The chain carries TRBV19 and TRBJ2-2; perhaps TRBD1 as D (5 bases). Germline V CDR1 and CDR2: LNHDA, SQIVND (reference sequence). V lost 8 bases to trimming and J lost 5 bases, with 18 bases between them. The CDR3 is 15 amino acids. This CDR3 is CASASDRVMTGELFF. For the CDR3, the DNA is TGTGCCAGTGCGTCTGACAGAGTAATGACCGGGGAGCTGTTTTTT. Variable domain in full (rest from reference TRBV19 and TRBJ2-2): DGGITQSPKYLFRKEGQNVTLSCEQNLNHDAMYWYRQDPGQGLRLIYYSQIVNDFQKGDIAEGYSVSREKKESFPLTVTSAQKNPTAFYLCASASDRVMTGELFFGEGSRLTVL.

This clone was found a few times. The chain carries TRBV28 and TRBJ2-5, with D perhaps TRBD2 (6 bases). The CDR3 has 15 residues. Trimming cost V 3 bases and J 5 bases, with 16 bases left between them. The germline V gene has CDR1 MDHEN and CDR2 SYDVKM. The CDR3 sequence is CASSLTRGRGETQYF. The CDR3 nucleotides are TGTGCCAGCAGTTTGACGCGGGGCCGGGGGGAGACCCAGTACTTC. The complete variable domain, with remaining parts taken from reference TRBV28 and TRBJ2-5, reads DVKVTQSSRYLVKRTGEKVFLECVQDMDHENMFWYRQDPGLGLRLIYFSYDVKMKEKGDIPEGYSVSREKKERFSLILESASTNQTSMYLCASSLTRGRGETQYFGPGTRLLVL.